This entry concerns a single TCR beta chain. Its antigen specificity is not known. Per-base qualities were not stored, and no clone one base away is much larger. These data originate in a study of cytomegalovirus exposure and HLA in healthy donors (dated by TCRdb to 2016 to 2017). The study in broad terms: An earlier analysis of more than 550 of the donors reported over 250 Gb of sequence data and 117 million unique TCR beta sequences obtained from about 170 million T cells. About 300 gigabases of sequencing data and approximately 85 million unique TCR sequences were included in an early release covering around 650 HLA-typed donors. Of the roughly 400 genotyped donors, 81% fell in the genetic ancestry cluster associated with self-reported Caucasian donors. The aim of the study was to test whether cataloging public T cell receptors could identify signatures of past pathogen exposure. The study used immunosequencing to profile the T cell repertoires of approximately 650 subjects and linked those repertoires to cytomegalovirus serostatus. Besides the first cohort of 500 to 700 subjects, a separate validation cohort made up of about 120 different subjects was used. High-throughput TCR immunosequencing, statistical association of individual TCRs with disease status, and machine learning were combined to predict cytomegalovirus infection status. To study patterns of TCR occurrence, a later analysis re-analyzed previously published TCR beta repertoires from 600 to 750 donors and added high-resolution HLA genotyping. Rather than using new phenotypic data, the later analysis identified candidate immune exposures from TCR beta sequences and from how often those sequences occurred across donors. In an earlier analysis of around 540 of the donors, high-throughput TCR beta sequencing was used to judge whether each TCR beta V gene segment behaved as functional or pseudogenic. Donor age, sex, ethnicity and CMV serostatus were collected together with the repertoire data. In a later genetic analysis, genome-wide SNP genotypes for about 55% of the roughly 700 donors were used, and that subset was treated as a discovery cohort. All discovery cohort repertoires had been generated on a single sequencing platform. Class I and class II HLA loci were covered by the typing at four-digit resolution. Typing coverage varied by locus: roughly 629-640 donors for A, B, C, DRB1 and DQB1; about 520 for DQA1; around 570 for DPA1; 450 to 480 for DPB1. A few DR-DQ haplotypes were handled as single units for association and clustering because linkage in the cohort was strong. Across some 400 genotyped donors of the cohort, an average of about 250,000 unique TCR beta nucleotide sequences per donor were sequenced, and 15% to 20% of those sequences were non-productive.

Sequences MNHEY (CDR1) and SVGAGI (CDR2) are obtained from the germline V gene. From the cysteine through the phenylalanine, the CDR3 covers 15 amino acids. Just CDR3 DNA is preserved here, 45 bases in frame from base 1. V ends up 10 bases short and J 2 bases short, with an unmatched junction base count of 10. The cohort comprised under 700 healthy bone marrow donors. Cohort members were all nominally healthy when sampled, although unrecorded immune exposures were likely present. The donor was CMV seronegative and was included in the group of approximately 350 seronegative cohort members. Each donor provided a peripheral blood sample, and peripheral blood mononuclear cells were used for TCR beta sequencing. Genomic DNA extraction from the blood cell samples was performed with the Qiagen DNeasy Blood Extraction Kit. Library preparation employed the immunoSEQ multiplex PCR assay. For the multiplex PCR, a mixture combining 60 forward primers for TCR Vbeta segments and 13 reverse primers for TCR Jbeta segments was used. The CDR3 region of rearranged TCR beta genes was amplified from genomic DNA by a multiplex PCR assay. The Illumina HiSeq System was used to sequence the amplified TCR beta libraries as 87-base-pair reads. On the study's bioinformatics: Across the 700 or so repertoires, a later analysis counted 60 million to 90 million unique TCR beta chains, approximately 12 million of which were shared by at least two donors. A nearest-neighbor algorithm error-corrected the raw reads and collapsed the reads into unique sequences, merging closely related sequences to remove PCR and sequencing errors. To assign V, D and J gene segments, CDR3 sequences were aligned to IMGT reference sequences. For a sequence to be retained, at least a six-nucleotide match to both a V gene segment and a J gene segment was required. A rearrangement counted as productive if the CDR3 had no stop codons and remained in frame with V and J, and every other rearrangement counted as non-productive. Following IMGT convention, CDR3 was defined as the stretch from the second conserved V-encoded cysteine up to the conserved J-encoded phenylalanine. The earlier analysis of approximately 500 of the donors excluded sequences that lacked an unambiguous match to a single V gene segment. In an earlier analysis of about 590 of the donors, a V segment was called functional when productive rearrangements were above 56.7%, and segregating when the standard deviation between donors exceeded 5%. A statistical classification framework was built to diagnose cytomegalovirus status from the catalog of TCR beta chain sequences. V and J gene assignment, in a later analysis, came from comparing TCR nucleotide sequences with IMGT/GENE-DB human TR gene sequences. A later analysis assigned CDR3 sequences and most-parsimonious VDJ recombination scenarios with the TCRdist pipeline. In a later analysis, each TCR beta chain was defined by its CDR3 amino acid sequence together with its V-gene family, and reads lacking a unique V-gene family were excluded. A later analysis removed nearly 600 highly shared, low-generation-probability nucleotide sequences to deal with suspected cross-contamination and a sequencing artifact. For each public chain, a later analysis derived a clonal expansion index from normalized ranks of inferred template counts within each repertoire. Generation probabilities in a later analysis came from a VDJ recombination model fitted to out-of-frame rearrangements, and those results were checked against IGoR. In a later analysis, hypergeometric tests were used to score TCR-TCR, TCR-HLA and TCR-CMV co-occurrence, with a repertoire-size bias correction applied to TCR pairs. A later analysis estimated false discovery rates by permuting HLA or CMV assignments 20 times. A later analysis grouped co-occurring TCRs with DBSCAN, adding TCRdist sequence similarity when clustering within HLA-allele-positive subsets. For co-occurrence clustering, repertoires with fewer than 30,000 or more than 120,000 public chains were excluded, along with about five repertoires with anomalous nucleotide sharing. TCRdb holds this immuneACCESS table with in-frame rearrangements only. Some clones are missing; in checked studies, unresolved V genes explain under half, and the rest has no known cause. That table is the source of V, J and clone size, and D and trimming were worked out from the DNA. In this sample the table shows some 60,000 clones, around 81% of which occur a single time. Roughly 5.7% of the sample goes to the ten largest clones.

Here is what the overall study found, with its caveats: The study gave a list of some 150 TCR beta chains associated with cytomegalovirus. Across donors, most TCR sequences were observed very rarely, whereas some public TCRs were present in many individuals. Specific HLA alleles were associated with over 15,000 TCR beta sequences at a false discovery rate of 0.05 in a later analysis. Because HLA typing was missing for some donors at each locus, association tests included only the typed subset. A further reported finding was that TCR beta sequences accurately predicted the HLA-A and HLA-B alleles for most subjects in the first cohort. V-gene and J-gene trimming of TCR beta chains was associated with a missense DCLRE1C variant in a later genetic analysis, and the association was replicated in an independent cohort. In a later analysis, most CMV-associated TCR beta chains were found to appear HLA-restricted, with HLA associations seemingly driven largely by CMV exposure. In an earlier analysis of under 600 of the donors, most TCR beta V segments were observed in productive rearrangements about 90% or about 30% of the time, broadly matching IMGT annotations. Several of the top co-occurrence clusters appeared to be linked to parvovirus B19, influenza, CMV and Epstein-Barr virus, according to a later analysis. When HLA alleles, especially DR and DQ, strongly co-occurred, attributing TCR associations to individual alleles was difficult. It was suggested by the authors that the approach could potentially be generalized to other disease states and immunological phenotypes. In a later analysis, HLA-associated TCR beta chains were found to be more clonally expanded and to have lower generation probabilities than equally common non-associated chains. The classifier was reported to diagnose cytomegalovirus status with high specificity and sensitivity in both the original and validation cohorts. Correlated functional status among segregating V segments might reflect linkage disequilibrium, but an unknown experimental factor could not be ruled out. In a later genetic analysis, fewer N-insertions in productive TCRs were reported among donors in an Asian-associated ancestry cluster than the approximately 630-donor mean. The only immune exposure information available for the cohort was CMV serostatus. The presence/absence analyses assumed that sequencing depth was roughly uniform across donors, and that assumption may not be true. The cohort was sequenced for TCR beta chains only, and without alpha or paired-chain data the features that could be detected were limited. In a later analysis, TCR association rates were found to vary across HLA loci, with the most associated TCRs seen for DRB1 alleles and the fewest for HLA-C alleles. In vitro tests confirmed that three of the cytomegalovirus-associated TCR beta chains recognize cytomegalovirus antigens. A cluster of highly shared sequence variants was judged likely to represent a technical artifact of the sequencing pipeline. Because counts were too low, some 17 rarely observed V segments, including chromosome 9 orphons, were left out of the earlier analysis of 500 to 650 of the donors. Because the 87-base-pair reads could not distinguish some IMGT-functional V segments, including TRBV6-2 and TRBV6-3, those segments were excluded.

This TCR came from a male donor in good health and CMV-seronegative. Recombination linked TRBV6-5 to TRBJ1-4; 7 central bases correspond to TRBD1. The sample consisted of PBMCs. CDR3 region: CATRETGSTNEKLFF. The DNA reads as follows: TGTGCCACCAGAGAGACAGGGTCGACTAATGAAAAACTGTTTTTT.